Listed below are T cell receptor beta chains from one sample, sequenced in a study of T cell responses to AZD1222 COVID-19 vaccine. The assay was immunoSEQ multiplex PCR, and TCRdb's table has in-frame clones only and misses some. The data show roughly 120,000 clones, 87% seen once. This material consisted of peripheral blood, taken on day 0 of AZD1222 vaccination. The source of these receptors is an adult in good health. Both conserved end residues are part of each CDR3. The D gene is left open where the match is weak. Not every row has a clone size; where given, it reads once, few, many or a size class.

>TRBV27|TRBJ2-1|TRBD2|-
TGTGCCAGCAGCCCCACTAGCGGGCGGTACAATGAGCAGTTCTTC
CASSPTSGRYNEQFF
>TRBV6-1|TRBJ1-1|-|once
TGTGCCAGCAGTGAGAGACAGGCTGAAGCTTTCTTT
CASSERQAEAFF
>TRBV7-9|TRBJ2-2|-|few
TGTGCCAGCAGCCAGGAGGGGAGCACCGGGGAGCTGTTTTTT
CASSQEGSTGELFF
>TRBV6-2/TRBV6-3|TRBJ2-4|TRBD2|-
TGTGCCAGCAGTTCCGCTAGCGGGGGGGCCTCGGCCAAAAACATTCAGTACTTC
CASSSASGGASAKNIQYF
>TRBV12-3/TRBV12-4|TRBJ1-1|TRBD1|-
TGTGCCAGCAGTGGGGGACAGGGGCCTTTCTTT
CASSGGQGPFF
>TRBV12-3/TRBV12-4|TRBJ2-7|TRBD2|-
TGTGCCAGCAGACGGGAGGCCCACGAGCAGTACTTC
CASRREAHEQYF
>TRBV7-2|TRBJ1-2|TRBD1|-
TGTGCCAGCAGCTTGGAGAGGACAGGGGTTGGCTACACCTTC
CASSLERTGVGYTF
>TRBV7-2|TRBJ1-5|TRBD1|-
TGTGCCAGCAGCAGACAGGGGAATCAGCCCCAGCATTTT
CASSRQGNQPQHF
>TRBV4-2|TRBJ1-6|-|-
TGTGCCAGCAGCCCCTTCCCCACAGAGACCAATTCACCCCTCCACTTT
CASSPFPTETNSPLHF
>TRBV18|TRBJ2-5|TRBD2|many
TGTGCCAGCTCACCTGAATTCGGGGGGGCAGAGACCCAGTACTTC
CASSPEFGGAETQYF
>TRBV29-1|TRBJ2-2|-|-
TGCAGCTCAAGAGACAGTTCGAACACCGGGGAGCTGTTTTTT
CSSRDSSNTGELFF
>TRBV7-3|TRBJ2-5|TRBD1|-
TGTGCCAGCAGCCTGCGGGGACAGGGTATAGAGACCCAGTACTTC
CASSLRGQGIETQYF
>TRBV9|TRBJ1-2|-|-
TGTGCCAGCAGCTTTACAGGAAACTATGGCTACACCTTC
CASSFTGNYGYTF
>TRBV5-1|TRBJ2-5|-|-
TGCGCCAGCAGCTTACGGACAGTCCAAGAGACCCAGTACTTC
CASSLRTVQETQYF
>TRBV5-1|TRBJ1-1|-|-
TGCGCCAGCAGCTTGGAGACAGCGAACACTGAAGCTTTCTTT
CASSLETANTEAFF
>TRBV18|TRBJ2-1|-|-
TGTGCCAGCTCACTAAAGACTGGCAATGAGCAGTTCTTC
CASSLKTGNEQFF
>TRBV2|TRBJ2-3|TRBD2|-
TGTGCCAGCAGCGTCAGAGCGGGGAGCATCACTAGCACAGATACGCAGTATTTT
CASSVRAGSITSTDTQYF
>TRBV2|TRBJ2-1|-|-
TGTGCCAGCAGTCAGTCAAGGTCCTACAATGAGCAGTTCTTC
CASSQSRSYNEQFF
>TRBV28|TRBJ1-2|TRBD1|-
TGTGCCAGCAGTTTAGAAGGGGGCTTTTCCTATGGCTACACCTTC
CASSLEGGFSYGYTF
>TRBV28|TRBJ2-7|-|-
TGTGCCAGCAGTTTATATAGAGGGAAGGACATCTCCTACGAGCAGTACTTC
CASSLYRGKDISYEQYF
>TRBV7-2|TRBJ1-1|-|-
TGTGCCAGTATCGACAGGTCGGGCGCTGAAGCTTTCTTT
CASIDRSGAEAFF
>TRBV12-3/TRBV12-4|TRBJ1-2|-|few
TGTGCCAGCAGTCTAACCTCAGACGGCCGATCCTTC
CASSLTSDGRSF